This T cell receptor beta chain came from a study of T cells in Graves' hyperthyroidism and ophthalmopathy (dated by TCRdb to the late 2010s). With respect to the entire study: Peripheral blood was sampled at the time of initial diagnosis, prior to any treatment. TCR V-J signatures able to tell the groups apart were searched for in a discovery cohort of 95 to 100 patients, of whom more than 40 had Graves' ophthalmopathy and 55 to 65 had stable Graves' hyperthyroidism. Prospective prediction of ophthalmopathy was tested in an independent validation cohort consisting of about 20 hyperthyroidism patients and 17 patients who later progressed to ophthalmopathy. For training and testing, the 100 or so patients in the discovery cohort were randomly divided in a 7:3 ratio. The study also compared thyroid tissue and blood T-cell repertoires from over 5 Graves' hyperthyroidism patients. Following sampling, methimazole starting at 30 mg daily was given to hyperthyroidism patients, and high-dose intravenous methylprednisolone was given to ophthalmopathy patients. The paper describes TCR Vbeta CDR3 sequencing of about 140 peripheral blood samples, made up of some 42 ophthalmopathy patients, roughly 75 hyperthyroidism patients and about 17 progressor patients. Study-level results and caveats: Most expanded thyroid clonotypes (frequency above 0.001) were also found in blood, which suggests that blood repertoires may mirror thyroid immune responses. A model built on a 13 V-J signature distinguished ophthalmopathy from stable hyperthyroidism, reaching 85% to 90% sensitivity and 81.08% specificity in cross-validation and 80%/75% in testing. No statistical method was used to set the sample size in advance, and investigators knew the group allocation. During validation, the model predicted progression to ophthalmopathy a median of approximately six months ahead of onset, with 60% to 71% sensitivity and 72% to 80% specificity.

Moderately to severely active disease, a Clinical Activity Score of at least 3, a NOSPECS grade of at least 4, and a duration under 3 months were present in ophthalmopathy patients. Exclusion was applied to patients with uncontrolled infections, other autoimmune diseases, pregnancy or lactation. Clinical symptoms, serum thyroxine and TRAb, thyroid ultrasound, and orbital computed tomography formed the basis for the diagnoses. PBMCs were isolated from 7.5 to 10 ml of fresh peripheral blood by Ficoll-Paque density gradient centrifugation. Total RNA was extracted with Trizol reagent, and quality was checked on an Agilent 2100 Bioanalyzer. Based on the germline V gene, the CDR1 and CDR2 sequences are KGHSH and LQKENI. From the cysteine through the phenylalanine, the CDR3 covers 17 amino acids. Only the CDR3 DNA stays, 51 bases, in frame from base 1. V trim: 4 bases; J trim: 1 base; unmatched bases: 6.

TCR beta CDR3 regions were amplified from RNA transcripts. The TCR CDR3 was subjected to a first round of RT-PCR using the HTBI primer set and the Qiagen OneStep RT-PCR kit. Libraries were constructed in a second round of multiplex PCR, after which size selection and purification were performed. Paired-end sequencing of the libraries was performed with 100 bp reads on an Illumina HiSeq2000. In the authors' own workflow: SOAPnuke was used to process the raw data, removing reads that contained adapters or uncalled bases, had a mean Phred below 15, or lacked an exact match to the constant primer or identifier. COPE v1.2.5 was used to merge the high-quality paired reads, and each unique nucleotide sequence was defined as a clonotype. MiTCR v1.1 was used to align clonotypes to the IMGT TRBV, TRBD and TRBJ reference segments. Only V-J combinations with frequency above 0.0001, covering 99% to 99.2% of repertoires, were analysed. A TCS score was defined as the ratio between F50 (clonal expansion) and ExV (chaos), using BLOSUM62-based TCRdist between CDR3 peptides within each V-J. Welch's t-statistics and random forest reduced 500 to 550 V-J features to 10 to 15, which were used in a naive Bayes classifier (R e1071). In-frame beta chains were kept once TCRdb had trimmed the public reads at Q25 with fastp and called clones with MiXCR. Merged by CDR3 protein, the rows form single entries marked with the most common genes and DNA. The V and J calls shown here were made by TCRdb, not taken from the authors' results. Across this sample there are about 400,000 distinct CDR3 sequences, with about 15% seen only once. The ten largest clones add up to about 18% of the sample.

Turning to this clonotype: Its antigen remains undetermined. Nothing much larger sits one base from this clone, and base qualities are not available.

The receptor was isolated from a woman younger than 45 with Graves' ophthalmopathy. The source material was blood. The rearranged segments are TRBV18 and TRBJ2-3; the junction holds 12 bases that match TRBD1. The DNA reads TGTGCCAGCTCACTCCTCGGGACAGGGGGCCGCACAGATACGCAGTATTTT. Its protein product is CASSLLGTGGRTDTQYF. Reference TRBV18 and TRBJ2-3 proteins supply the regions before and after the CDR3; the full variable domain is: NAGVMQNPRHLVRRRGQEARLRCSPMKGHSHVYWYRQLPEEGLKFMVYLQKENIIDESGMPKERFSAEFPKEGPSILRIQQVVRGDSAAYFCASSLLGTGGRTDTQYFGPGTRLTVL.